The 25 T cell receptor beta chains presented below share a single source sample, sequenced in a study of T cells after posttransplantation cyclophosphamide. Here immunoSEQ multiplex PCR was the method, and the copy in TCRdb shows in-frame clones only, minus some. The sample shows 40,000 to 55,000 clones, none of them appearing just once. Sequencing input: PBMCs. Receptors were obtained from a man between 35 and 55 years old in good health, CMV-negative, and a related stem cell transplant donor.

This clone was picked up many times. The gene calls are TRBV4-1 and TRBJ1-2, with D uncertain. The CDR3 consists of 14 residues. The germline V gene encodes CDR1 MGHRA and CDR2 YSYEKL. V lost 3 bases, J lost 4 bases, and 12 bases lay in between. The CDR3 reads CASSQPREGYGYTF. The CDR3 bases are TGCGCCAGCAGCCAGCCACGGGAGGGCTATGGCTACACCTTC.

The table lists this clone with many counts. This rearrangement joins TRBV7-2 to TRBJ1-5; 7 bases match TRBD1. V was pared by 1 base and J by 5 bases, with 8 bases of the junction left unmatched. Germline loops: CDR1 SGHTA, CDR2 FQGNSA. The CDR3 is made up of 16 amino acids. Here the CDR3 reads CASSLVTATGDQPQHF. CDR3 nucleotides: TGTGCCAGCAGCTTAGTCACAGCTACAGGGGATCAGCCCCAGCATTTT.

V usage is TRBV6-1 and J usage is TRBJ2-7; D not resolved. V lost 5 bases to trimming and J lost 0 bases, with 11 bases between them. This CDR3 comprises 14 residues. Germline assignment: CDR1 MNHNS and CDR2 SASEGT. Here the CDR3 DNA reads TGTGCCAGCAGTTTCGCAGGAAGCTCCTACGAGCAGTACTTC. It is translated as CASSFAGSSYEQYF.

Many counts were recorded for this clone. The chain is built from TRBV14 and TRBJ2-5; D may be TRBD2 (5 bases). The end of the DNA fits TRBJ2-7 better, so the J call may be wrong. Germline CDR1 is SGHDN and CDR2 is FVKESK. The CDR3 runs to 13 residues. CDR3 sequence reads: CASSPGSYYEQYF. The CDR3 nucleotides read TGTGCCAGCAGCCCGGGAAGCTACTACGAGCAGTACTTC.

Ten or more counts support this clone. This rearrangement joins TRBV7-8 to TRBJ2-7, with 7 bases aligning to TRBD2. Germline values: CDR1 SGHVS, CDR2 FQNEAQ. The J segment lost 0 bases and the V segment lost 5 bases, leaving 7 bases of the junction unmatched. This CDR3 has 15 residues. This CDR3 is CASSRDYHNSYEQYF. In DNA, the CDR3 is TGTGCCAGCAGCCGGGACTATCATAACTCCTACGAGCAGTACTTC.

This clone has a handful of counts. The chain couples TRBV11-1 to TRBJ2-3; the match to TRBD2 covers 13 bases. Trimming at V came to 5 bases and at J to 2 bases, leaving 4 bases not matched to a gene. CDR1 and CDR2 (germline): SGHAT, FQDESV (reference sequence). The CDR3 extends over 16 amino acids. As DNA, the CDR3 is TGTGCCAGCAGCCCCGGACTAGCGGGAGACACAGATACGCAGTATTTT. Protein sequence: CASSPGLAGDTDTQYF.

This clone was detected many times. This chain uses TRBV5-1 with TRBJ2-1; 16 bases agree with TRBD2. This CDR3 is 18 amino acids long. The V gene's germline CDR1 is SGHRS and CDR2 YFSETQ. Trimming took 4 bases from V and 8 from J; bases not matched to a gene: 12. The CDR3 loop reads CASSAMGLAGGRGDEQFF. As DNA, the CDR3 is TGCGCCAGCAGCGCAATGGGACTAGCGGGAGGGCGAGGAGATGAGCAGTTCTTC. Using reference TRBV5-1 and TRBJ2-1 for the parts outside the CDR3, the full variable domain is KAGVTQTPRYLIKTRGQQVTLSCSPISGHRSVSWYQQTPGQGLQFLFEYFSETQRNKGNFPGRFSGRQFSNSRSEMNVSTLELGDSALYLCASSAMGLAGGRGDEQFFGPGTRLTVL.

This clone has ten or more counts. The V and J genes are TRBV28 and TRBJ2-7, with TRBD2 identical over 10 bases. Germline V gene data show CDR1 as MDHEN and CDR2 as SYDVKM. The ends lost 6 bases at V and 5 bases at J; junction bases unmatched: 1. CDR3 length: 12 residues. CDR3 DNA sequence: TGTGCCAGCAGACTAGCGGGACACGAGCAGTACTTC. Its protein is CASRLAGHEQYF. Full variable domain (remainder filled in from reference TRBV28 and TRBJ2-7): DVKVTQSSRYLVKRTGEKVFLECVQDMDHENMFWYRQDPGLGLRLIYFSYDVKMKEKGDIPEGYSVSREKKERFSLILESASTNQTSMYLCASRLAGHEQYFGPGTRLTVT.

In its sample, this clone was seen many times. V and J are TRBV29-1 and TRBJ2-3, with TRBD2 as a possible D gene (6 bases). This CDR3 spans 13 amino acids. The V and J ends lost 3 bases and 4 bases respectively, with 11 bases between them. CDR1 and CDR2 from the germline V gene are SQVTM and ANQGSEA. This CDR3 reads CSVEVGGADTQYF. The CDR3 DNA is TGCAGCGTTGAGGTGGGGGGAGCAGATACGCAGTATTTT.

This clone was found many times. This chain links TRBV12-5 with TRBJ2-7; 12 bases align to TRBD2. The CDR3 has 14 residues. CDR1 and CDR2 (germline): LGHNT, FRNRAP. After removal of 2 bases from V and 6 bases from J, the junction contained 2 bases not matched to a gene. The CDR3: CASGLRTSGTEQYF. DNA of the CDR3: TGTGCTAGTGGTTTGAGGACTAGCGGGACCGAGCAGTACTTC.

This clone was counted ten times or more. The chain has TRBV11-2 and TRBJ2-1, with unresolved D. V was trimmed by 4 bases and J by 4 bases, leaving 11 bases between them. Germline values: CDR1 SGHAT, CDR2 FQNNGV. The CDR3 runs 14 residues. The CDR3 DNA follows: TGTGCCAGCAGCTCCCTCCGAGGATACAATGAGCAGTTCTTC. Translating gives CASSSLRGYNEQFF.

This clone occurred many times. The chain carries TRBV28 and TRBJ2-3; TRBD2 aligns across 7 bases. Germline CDR1 MDHEN, CDR2 SYDVKM. The CDR3 has 21 residues. V gave up 6 bases and J gave up 0 bases; unmatched junction bases: 24. The CDR3 here is CASSYYALGTTITTSTDTQYF. CDR3 nucleotides: TGTGCCAGCAGCTATTACGCGCTGGGGACTACAATTACGACCAGCACAGATACGCAGTATTTT.

This clone was seen only a few times. This sample also contains other DNA sequences that code for the same CDR3. The chain links TRBV29-1 to TRBJ2-1, with D tentatively TRBD2 (6 bases). V gave up 5 bases and J gave up 2 bases, with 16 bases separating them. This CDR3 comprises 15 residues. CDR1 and CDR2 from the germline V gene are SQVTM and ANQGSEA. The DNA of the CDR3 is TGCAGCGTTACCCTAGCAGGAGGGCCCTACAATGAGCAGTTCTTC. Translated, it gives CSVTLAGGPYNEQFF.

This clone was detected many times. The chain carries TRBV27 and TRBJ2-2, with D hard to call. The CDR3 extends over 14 amino acids. Trimming left V 7 bases short and J 5 bases short, with 14 bases between. The germline gives CDR1 MNHEY, CDR2 SMNVEV (reference sequence). The CDR3 is CASTMSGLTGELFF. In nucleotides, the CDR3 is TGTGCCAGCACCATGAGTGGTCTAACCGGGGAGCTGTTTTTT.

At least ten counts were recorded for this clone. The chain is built from TRBV15 and TRBJ2-1; 8 bases are a match to TRBD2. J lost 4 bases, V lost 0 bases, and 5 bases had no gene match. CDR1 is LNHNV and CDR2 is YYDKDF in the germline V gene (reference sequence). The CDR3 extends over 16 amino acids. CDR3 protein: CATSRDLAGLYNEQFF. Here the CDR3 DNA reads TGTGCCACCAGCAGAGATTTAGCGGGACTATACAATGAGCAGTTCTTC. The full variable domain, in which reference TRBV15 and TRBJ2-1 provide the parts outside the CDR3, is DAMVIQNPRYQVTQFGKPVTLSCSQTLNHNVMYWYQQKSSQAPKLLFHYYDKDFNNEADTPDNFQSRRPNTSFCFLDIRSPGLGDTAMYLCATSRDLAGLYNEQFFGPGTRLTVL.

This clone was seen ten or more times. The chain has TRBV27 and TRBJ2-7; tentative D call: TRBD2 (6 bases). CDR1 is MNHEY and CDR2 is SMNVEV in the germline V gene (reference sequence). Trimming removed 3 bases from V and 2 bases from J, with 11 bases in between. The CDR3 has 14 residues. The CDR3 spells CASSFGGGPYEQYF. CDR3 in DNA: TGTGCCAGCAGTTTCGGGGGAGGACCCTACGAGCAGTACTTC.

This clone appeared many times. The chain recombines TRBV7-8 with TRBJ2-1, with D perhaps TRBD2 (5 bases). This CDR3 is built from 12 residues. Deletions cut 4 bases from V and 8 bases from J, with 9 bases between. In germline, CDR1 is SGHVS, CDR2 FQNEAQ. The CDR3 sequence: CASSSLAYEQFF. The CDR3 DNA follows: TGTGCCAGCAGCTCCCTAGCATATGAGCAGTTCTTC.

This clone was observed many times. The chain is built from TRBV7-9 and TRBJ1-1; D ambiguous. Germline CDR1 reads SEHNR; CDR2 reads FQNEAQ (reference sequence). CDR3 size: 13 residues. The V end lost 1 base, the J end lost 6 bases, and 9 bases lay between the germline ends. The CDR3 DNA reads TGTGCCAGCAGCTTAGAGGCGGGAGCTGAAGCTTTCTTT. Translating gives CASSLEAGAEAFF.

This clone was detected ten times or more. The chain is built from TRBV18 and TRBJ2-7; 7 bases match TRBD1. The germline gives CDR1 KGHSH, CDR2 LQKENI. The length of the CDR3 is 14 residues. The junction had 10 bases not matched to a gene; V was cut back by 6 bases and J by 5 bases. CDR3 residues: CASSPGTEENEQYF. The CDR3 DNA reads TGTGCCAGCTCCCCCGGGACAGAAGAAAACGAGCAGTACTTC.

This clone was seen many times. The chain has TRBV30 and TRBJ2-7, with TRBD2 as a possible D gene (5 bases). V was trimmed by 2 bases and J by 4 bases, leaving 15 bases between them. The CDR3 has 14 residues. Germline CDR1 reads GTSNPN; CDR2 reads SVGIG (reference sequence). CDR3 sequence reads: CAWSLLVLPYEQYF. The CDR3 coding sequence is TGTGCCTGGAGTCTACTAGTTCTTCCTTACGAGCAGTACTTC.

This clone was seen at least ten times. Written as DNA, the CDR3 is TGTGCCATCCAGGAGGGAGGTGGAAACACCATATATTTT. This codes for CAIQEGGGNTIYF. This chain connects TRBV10-3 to TRBJ1-3; D unresolved. CDR1 and CDR2 from the germline V gene are ENHRY and SYGVKD. The V and J ends lost 8 bases and 3 bases respectively, with 11 bases between them. The CDR3 extends over 13 amino acids.

This clone showed up many times. The chain links TRBV6-1 to TRBJ2-7, with D perhaps TRBD2 (6 bases). Trimming took off 5 bases at V and 2 bases at J, with 10 bases between the two ends. This CDR3 comprises 13 residues. Germline V gene data show CDR1 as MNHNS and CDR2 as SASEGT. The chain's CDR3 is CASSPVAAYEQYF. CDR3 sequence (DNA): TGTGCCAGCAGTCCCGTAGCGGCCTACGAGCAGTACTTC.

This clone was seen repeatedly, ten times or more. This sample includes further DNA sequences coding for the same CDR3. The rearrangement links TRBV7-2 to TRBJ1-1; D gene unclear. With 0 bases removed from V and 1 base from J, the gap between germline ends came to 3 bases. The germline gives CDR1 SGHTA, CDR2 FQGNSA. The CDR3 covers 13 residues. CDR3 in DNA: TGTGCCAGCAGCTTAGCGGCGAACACTGAAGCTTTCTTT. Protein product: CASSLAANTEAFF.

This clone was counted many times. The chain is built from TRBV30 and TRBJ1-1; TRBD1 matches at 8 bases. This CDR3 contains 15 residues. The trim removed 4 bases at V and 7 bases at J, leaving 14 bases unmatched. From germline, CDR1 is GTSNPN and CDR2 SVGIG (reference sequence). The CDR3 DNA is TGTGCCTGGACAGGTACAGGGGGAGGGTACGGTGAAGCTTTCTTT. This sequence encodes CAWTGTGGGYGEAFF.

At least ten counts were recorded for this clone. This rearrangement joins TRBV30 to TRBJ2-1; tentatively, D is TRBD1 (5 bases). Germline loops: CDR1 GTSNPN, CDR2 SVGIG (reference sequence). Deletions cut 5 bases from V and 16 bases from J, with 18 bases between. The CDR3 is 11 amino acids. The CDR3 DNA is TGTGCCTGGGACGCTTATTTGGGGCGATTCTTC. This sequence encodes CAWDAYLGRFF.